This paragraph reports one T cell receptor (beta chain). This specimen comes from a study of blood T cell repertoires in COVID-19. Clones were sequenced by immunoSEQ multiplex PCR, and TCRdb holds only the in-frame ones, with some missing. The sample lists over 350,000 clones; 70% to 90% were seen once. V was clipped by 6 bases and J by 6 bases, with 12 bases between them. This CDR3 has 12 amino acids. The receptor's source is a woman between 18 and 29 years old with acute COVID-19. Sequenced: PBMCs or T cells enriched from blood (not recorded which). The genes are TRBV12-3 or TRBV12-4 and TRBJ2-7, with a tentative D call TRBD2 (6 bases). As DNA, the CDR3 is TGTGCCAGCAGCCAAACGCGGGGCGAGCAGTACTTC. It encodes CASSQTRGEQYF.